The 2 T cell receptor beta chains in this list originate from one sample, sequenced in a study of blood T cell repertoires in COVID-19. Some clones are missing from TCRdb's copy, which holds only in-frame ones; the method was immunoSEQ multiplex PCR. Of about 85,000 clones in the sample, approximately 89% were seen once. The specimen was peripheral blood. Every receptor here comes from a man aged 50-60 years with acute or convalescent COVID-19.

This rearrangement joins TRBV11-2 to TRBJ2-7, with D possibly being TRBD1 (6 bases). The germline V gene encodes CDR1 SGHAT and CDR2 FQNNGV. V lost 0 bases to trimming and J lost 3 bases, with 6 bases between them. There are 13 residues in the CDR3. CDR3 nucleotide sequence: TGTGCCAGCAGCTTAGAAGGGGGCTACGAGCAGTACTTC. Amino acid sequence: CASSLEGGYEQYF. Complete variable domain (other parts from reference TRBV11-2 and TRBJ2-7): EAGVAQSPRYKIIEKRQSVAFWCNPISGHATLYWYQQILGQGPKLLIQFQNNGVVDDSQLPKDRFSAERLKGVDSTLKIQPAKLEDSAVYLCASSLEGGYEQYFGPGTRLTVT.

CDR3 sequence reads: CASSAREGRTDTQYF. CDR3 bases: TGTGCCAGCAGCGCCCGCGAGGGGAGGACAGATACGCAGTATTTT. V usage is TRBV7-9 and J usage is TRBJ2-3; TRBD2 might be the D (6 bases). V was shortened by 5 bases and J by 3 bases, with 15 bases between the two germline ends. Germline V gene sequence: CDR1 SEHNR, CDR2 FQNEAQ (reference sequence). This CDR3 comprises 15 residues.